This T cell receptor beta chain appears in the sequencing data of a study of molecular identifiers for immune sequencing clone quantification. TCRdb redid the calling of the PCR reads with MiXCR, one entry per CDR3 protein. The sample lists approximately 90,000 distinct CDR3 sequences; approximately 22% were seen once. Broader study findings: Jurkat TCR RNA spiked in from one cell (amid over 850,000 naive cells) was reportedly detectable.

The CDR3 extends over 14 amino acids. The trim removed 7 bases at V and 4 bases at J, leaving 7 bases unmatched. The germline V gene has CDR1 LNHDA and CDR2 SQIVND (reference sequence). Turning to this clonotype: Its matching antigen is unknown.

Sample: naive CD8+ T cells from blood, with Jurkat cell RNA spiked in. Subset denoted: FACS-sorted CD8+CD4-CCR7+CD45RA+ naive T cells. The chain recombines TRBV19 with TRBJ1-1, with TRBD1 matching over 9 bases. The receptor was derived from a human donor in good health. Some libraries in this study had Jurkat cell RNA spiked in. CDR3 protein: CASTAGTGRTEAFF. CDR3 nucleotide sequence: TGTGCCAGTACCGCCGGGACAGGGCGCACTGAAGCTTTCTTT.